This T cell receptor (beta chain) is drawn from a study of shared clonotypes between healthy human individuals. The CDR3 has 15 residues. The germline V gene encodes CDR1 LNHNV and CDR2 YYDKDF (reference sequence). V gave up 0 bases and J gave up 6 bases; unmatched junction bases: 1. Generated by immunoSEQ multiplex PCR, the TCRdb table keeps only in-frame clones and is missing some. The sample lists some 580,000 clones; roughly 97% were seen once. This clonotype originated in a woman in her twenties or thirties in good health. The rearrangement links TRBV15 to TRBJ1-6; TRBD1 matches at 8 bases. Sequencing was carried out using naive CD4+ T cells sorted from blood. Subset described: CD45RA+ positively selected. The DNA for the CDR3 is TGTGCCACCAGCAGAGACAGGGGGCTTAATTCACCCCTCCACTTT. Amino acid sequence: CATSRDRGLNSPLHF.